This T cell receptor beta chain appears in the sequencing data of a study of T cells in women clearing cervical HPV infection (dated by TCRdb to the late 2010s). Regarding the study in general: The cases were over 20 women with histologically confirmed HPV16-related CIN3 or worse, and 2 of these cases were invasive cancers. HLA typing was available for only a few women, so HLA type could not be excluded as a confounder. The exploratory proof-of-principle case-control study was nested within the Guanacaste HPV Natural History Study in Costa Rica and compared TCR repertoires across cervical HPV16 outcomes. As quality controls, five blinded duplicates were added to each group, bringing the total to approximately 60 samples made up of some 50 participants and 10 replicates. The approximately 25 controls were women who cleared a single incident HPV16 infection within 12 months without developing precancer or cancer. Cases were matched to controls by age within five years and by the year the sample was collected. A median age of approximately 31 years was observed in cases versus approximately 40 in controls, and no significant differences in baseline characteristics were found. In the parent cohort, some 10,000 women aged 18 or older were enrolled in Guanacaste, Costa Rica, during about 1992 to 1994 and then followed for less than 8 years. Case blood was taken at the visit when the lesion was first identified, whereas control blood was taken when infection was no longer detected. For cases, the median interval between lesion detection and blood sampling was about 140 days, with an interquartile range of roughly 85 to 200 days. General conclusions and limits of the study: TCR repertoire richness was significantly higher in CIN3+ cases than in controls across sequencing depths, while evenness did not differ. T-cell numbers per sample were unknown, so richness differences could reflect varying T-cell content rather than repertoire biology. Lower TRBV6-7 relative abundance was observed in cases than in controls (roughly 0.12% versus 0.15%; Bonferroni P = 0.0008). Random forest classifiers that combined richness and V gene abundances separated cases from controls with an estimated AUC of less than 0.85. The cross-sectional design could not show whether the associations came before the infection or were a result of it, and neither effector/memory subsets nor HPV-specific T cells were isolated.

The germline V gene supplies CDR1 MRHNA and CDR2 SNTAGT. Reading from cysteine to phenylalanine, the CDR3 counts 16 amino acids. Only the CDR3 bases that were read are kept: 39 of them, in frame from base 1. Every participant had a single incident cervical HPV16 infection, and prevalent HPV16 infections were excluded. Cervical HPV DNA was detected with MY09/MY11 PCR, and genotyping was done with dot-blot hybridization. More than 14 mL of heparinized blood were centrifuged, and the buffy coat was split into aliquots, frozen at -30 degrees C, and then kept at -80 degrees C. QIAGEN kits were used to extract genomic DNA from buffy coat specimens. TCR beta CDR3 regions were amplified by multiplex PCR using the immunoSEQ assay from an average of about 1.2 ug genomic DNA per sample. The assay corrected primer bias using a complete synthetic TCR repertoire to establish an amplification baseline. The amplicons were sequenced using the Illumina platform. For the original study's pipeline: Error correction of the sequences involved clustering with frequency ratios plus a modified nearest-neighbor algorithm, after which the sequences were analyzed in the immunoSEQ Analyzer using IMGT gene definitions. TCR richness and evenness were averaged over 20 rarefaction repeats at each rarefaction depth, excluding samples with fewer sequences than the depth. Wilcoxon rank sum tests with FDR correction were used to compare V, D and J gene relative abundances between the groups. Blinded duplicates gave an intraclass correlation of roughly 96% for TCR richness and an average of about 74% across about 65 gene segments. This immuneACCESS table, as held by TCRdb, lists in-frame sequences with V and J called but not all clones. Of the missing ones, under half trace to an unresolved V gene in checked studies; the others have no known cause. V, J and clone size reflect that table, while D and trimming were determined from the DNA. The sample table includes under 45,000 clones. 6.5% to 8.5% of the sample is taken by the ten largest.

In regard to this clone: The antigen it recognizes is unknown. Mismatch with germline at one junction end may stem from a read error. The CDR3 goes on 3 residues after the read ends, and that part is filled in from the germline J gene.

Input material: blood buffy coat. This TCR was recovered from a woman between 18 and 75 years old with a cervical HPV16 infection that either progressed to CIN3+ or cleared (not recorded which). Recombination connected TRBV6-4 to TRBJ2-3, and 7 junctional nucleotides match TRBD1. CDR3 DNA, as far as it was read: TGTGCCACCAGTCTAGCTTCGGGACAGTTCACAGATACG. This translates into CATSLASGQFTDT. The full CDR3 protein reads CATSLASGQFTDTQYF.